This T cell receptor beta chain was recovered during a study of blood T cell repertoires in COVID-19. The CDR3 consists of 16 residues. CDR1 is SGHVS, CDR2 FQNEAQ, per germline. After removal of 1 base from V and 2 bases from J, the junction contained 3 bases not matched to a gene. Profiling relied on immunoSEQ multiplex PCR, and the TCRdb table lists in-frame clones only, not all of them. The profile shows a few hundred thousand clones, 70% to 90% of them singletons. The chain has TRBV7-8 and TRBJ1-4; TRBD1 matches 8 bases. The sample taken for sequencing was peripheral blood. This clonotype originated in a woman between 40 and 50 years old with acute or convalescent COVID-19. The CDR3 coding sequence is TGTGCCAGCAGCTTAGAGCCAGGGGGCACTAATGAAAAACTGTTTTTT. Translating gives CASSLEPGGTNEKLFF.